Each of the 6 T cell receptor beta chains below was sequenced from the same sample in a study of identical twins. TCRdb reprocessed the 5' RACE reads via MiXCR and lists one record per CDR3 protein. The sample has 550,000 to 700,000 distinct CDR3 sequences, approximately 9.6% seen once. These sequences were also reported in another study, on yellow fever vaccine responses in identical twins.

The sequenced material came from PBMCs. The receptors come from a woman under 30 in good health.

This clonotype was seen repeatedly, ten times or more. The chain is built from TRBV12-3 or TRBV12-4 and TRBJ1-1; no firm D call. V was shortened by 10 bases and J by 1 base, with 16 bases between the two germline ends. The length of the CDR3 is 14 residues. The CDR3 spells CATPGGSRNTEAFF. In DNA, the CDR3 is TGTGCCACCCCGGGTGGCAGCCGGAACACTGAAGCTTTCTTT.

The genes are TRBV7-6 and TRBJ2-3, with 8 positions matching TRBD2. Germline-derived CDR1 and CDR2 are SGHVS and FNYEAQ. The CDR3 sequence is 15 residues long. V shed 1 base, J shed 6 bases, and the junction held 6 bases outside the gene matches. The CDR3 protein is CASSLGGSGADTQYF. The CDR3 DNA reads TGTGCCAGCAGCTTAGGAGGTAGCGGGGCGGATACGCAGTATTTT.

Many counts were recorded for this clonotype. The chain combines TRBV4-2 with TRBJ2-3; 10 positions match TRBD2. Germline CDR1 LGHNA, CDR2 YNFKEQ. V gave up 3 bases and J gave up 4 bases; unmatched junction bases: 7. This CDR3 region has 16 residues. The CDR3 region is CASSQRLAGNADTQYF. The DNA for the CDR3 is TGTGCCAGCAGCCAGAGACTAGCGGGTAACGCAGATACGCAGTATTTT.

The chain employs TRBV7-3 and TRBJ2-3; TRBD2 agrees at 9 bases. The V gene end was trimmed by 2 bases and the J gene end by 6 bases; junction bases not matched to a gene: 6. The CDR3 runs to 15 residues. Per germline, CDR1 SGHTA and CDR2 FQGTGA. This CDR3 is CASSLGAGGGDTQYF. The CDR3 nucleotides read TGTGCCAGCAGCTTAGGAGCGGGGGGAGGTGATACGCAGTATTTT. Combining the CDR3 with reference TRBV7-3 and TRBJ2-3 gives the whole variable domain GAGVSQTPSNKVTEKGKYVELRCDPISGHTALYWYRQSLGQGPEFLIYFQGTGAADDSGLPNDRFFAVRPEGSVSTLKIQRTERGDSAVYLCASSLGAGGGDTQYFGPGTRLTVL.

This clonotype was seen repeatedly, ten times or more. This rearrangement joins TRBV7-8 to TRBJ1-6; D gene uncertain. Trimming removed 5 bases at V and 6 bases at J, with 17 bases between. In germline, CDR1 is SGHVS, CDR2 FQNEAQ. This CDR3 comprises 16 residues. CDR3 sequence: CASSLDHGRINSPLHF. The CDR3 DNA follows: TGTGCCAGCAGCCTTGATCACGGACGGATTAATTCACCCCTCCACTTT.

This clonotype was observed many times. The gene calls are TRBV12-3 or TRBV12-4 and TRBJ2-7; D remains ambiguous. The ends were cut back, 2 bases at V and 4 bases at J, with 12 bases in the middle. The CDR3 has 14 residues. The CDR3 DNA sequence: TGTGCCAGCAGTTTAAGTTTAAGGAGTTACGAGCAGTACTTC. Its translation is CASSLSLRSYEQYF.